This TCR beta chain derives from a study of control samples from healthy donors and cancer patients. The CDR3 loop spans 16 amino acids. The V end lost 0 bases, the J end lost 4 bases, and 12 bases lay between the germline ends. Germline-derived CDR1 and CDR2 are LGHNA and YSLEER. Libraries were prepared by immunoSEQ multiplex PCR; TCRdb keeps only in-frame clonotypes and omits some of them. The top ten clones hold approximately 1.8% of a sample with about 140,000 clones, about 86% of them seen once. Sequencing was done on a sample of blood. The sequence came from a young man in good health. The chain employs TRBV4-3 and TRBJ2-2; D is possibly TRBD1 or TRBD2 (6 bases each). The CDR3 reads CASSQDSGAVTGELFF. CDR3 DNA: TGCGCCAGCAGCCAAGACTCGGGGGCGGTCACCGGGGAGCTGTTTTTT.